This T cell receptor beta chain was retrieved from a study of identical twins' blood T cells. Findings and caveats of the study: Twin similarity might stem from environmental factors, not only genetics.

Germline V lookup: CDR1 LNHDA, CDR2 SQIVND (reference sequence). V shed 2 bases and J shed 0 bases, with 8 bases lying between them. The CDR3 is made up of 15 amino acids. From the 5' RACE reads, TCRdb called clonotypes with MiXCR, one entry per CDR3 protein. The repertoire includes a few hundred thousand distinct CDR3 sequences, 25% to 35% of them detected once, and more than 5.5% sits in the top ten. This clonotype has only a few counts. Its antigen remains unknown. This chain uses TRBV19 with TRBJ1-5; D is undetermined. The origin of this receptor is a woman aged 18-49 years in good health. The specimen was PBMCs. In nucleotides, the CDR3 is TGTGCCAGTAGTATAATGGACTATAGCAATCAGCCCCAGCATTTT. Protein: CASSIMDYSNQPQHF.